What follows are 30 T cell receptor beta chains derived from one specimen sequenced in a study of blood T cell repertoires in COVID-19. Data came from immunoSEQ multiplex PCR; TCRdb stores just in-frame clones and leaves some out. The profile shows about 100,000 clones, roughly nine tenths of them singletons. Specimen: peripheral blood. The receptor source for this set is a man aged 50 to 59 with active COVID-19.

The rearrangement links TRBV11-2 to TRBJ1-2, with 9 bases fitting TRBD1. This CDR3 region has 14 residues. CDR1 and CDR2 from the germline V gene are SGHAT and FQNNGV. Trimming took 5 bases from V and 5 from J; bases not matched to a gene: 6. For the CDR3, the DNA is TGTGCCAGCAGCCCAACAGGGGGCGATTATGGCTACACCTTC. This gives the protein CASSPTGGDYGYTF.

This sequence joins TRBV10-3 and TRBJ1-5; 9 nucleotides line up with TRBD1. The CDR3 has 13 amino acids. Unmatched junction bases numbered 5, after V lost 10 bases and J lost 4 bases. The germline V gene encodes CDR1 ENHRY and CDR2 SYGVKD. In DNA form, the CDR3 reads TGTGCCACCGGGGACAGGGCAAATCAGCCCCAGCATTTT. As protein: CATGDRANQPQHF.

The chain uses TRBV19 and TRBJ1-5; 7 nucleotides align to TRBD1. CDR1 is LNHDA, CDR2 SQIVND, per germline (reference sequence). Germline trimming cut 4 bases from V and 5 bases from J; bases unmatched to any gene: 8. CDR3 size: 15 residues. The chain's CDR3 is CASSTGQGVYQPQHF. DNA of the CDR3: TGTGCCAGTAGTACCGGCCAGGGGGTCTATCAGCCCCAGCATTTT. The full variable domain, with the rest looked up from reference TRBV19 and TRBJ1-5, is DGGITQSPKYLFRKEGQNVTLSCEQNLNHDAMYWYRQDPGQGLRLIYYSQIVNDFQKGDIAEGYSVSREKKESFPLTVTSAQKNPTAFYLCASSTGQGVYQPQHFGDGTRLSIL.

The rearrangement links TRBV7-8 to TRBJ1-1; no definite D call. The CDR3 loop spans 16 amino acids. The V end was cut by 1 base, the J end by 1 base, with 13 bases between. CDR1 SGHVS and CDR2 FQNEAQ come from the germline V gene. The CDR3 loop is CASSLVTGRGNTEAFF. The CDR3 DNA sequence: TGTGCCAGCAGCTTAGTGACCGGGCGGGGGAACACTGAAGCTTTCTTT.

This clone was recorded once. This chain connects TRBV6-5 to TRBJ1-2; D is unclear. This CDR3 has 12 amino acids. Trimming took 6 bases from V and 4 from J, leaving 9 bases between them. Per germline, CDR1 MNHEY and CDR2 SVGAGI. CDR3 amino acids: CASRDDTYGYTF. Written as DNA, the CDR3 is TGTGCCAGCAGAGACGACACCTATGGCTACACCTTC.

This chain uses TRBV7-8 with TRBJ1-1, with unresolved D. The CDR3 is 14 amino acids. CDR1 and CDR2 (germline): SGHVS, FQNEAQ. Between the trimmed V and J ends, which lost 3 bases and 3 bases, there was a span of 11 bases. The CDR3 DNA follows: TGTGCCAGCAGCTTCCCGGGGAGGGACACTGAAGCTTTCTTT. It translates to CASSFPGRDTEAFF. Full variable domain (remainder filled in from reference TRBV7-8 and TRBJ1-1): GAGVSQSPRYKVAKRGQDVALRCDPISGHVSLFWYQQALGQGPEFLTYFQNEAQLDKSGLPSDRFFAERPEGSVSTLKIQRTQQEDSAVYLCASSFPGRDTEAFFGQGTRLTVV.

This chain uses TRBV4-1 with TRBJ1-3, with D hard to call. Germline CDR1 and CDR2: MGHRA and YSYEKL. Between the trimmed V and J ends, which lost 5 bases and 0 bases, there was a span of 8 bases. The CDR3 totals 14 residues. CDR3 sequence reads: CASSTGSSGNTIYF. The CDR3 bases are TGCGCCAGCAGCACGGGAAGCTCTGGAAACACCATATATTTT.

The gene calls are TRBV9 and TRBJ1-2; D unresolved. The V end was cut by 2 bases, the J end by 8 bases, with 13 bases between. CDR1 and CDR2 (germline): SGDLS, YYNGEE. This CDR3 spans 13 amino acids. CDR3 amino acids: CASSVGQAGGYTF. In nucleotides, the CDR3 is TGTGCCAGCAGCGTTGGCCAAGCGGGGGGCTACACCTTC.

The rearrangement links TRBV5-1 to TRBJ1-1, with 9 positions matching TRBD1. CDR1 and CDR2 (germline): SGHRS, YFSETQ. The ends lost 4 bases at V and 3 bases at J; junction bases unmatched: 4. The length of the CDR3 is 14 residues. The DNA for the CDR3 is TGCGCCAGCAGCCCGAGGACAGGGGACACTGAAGCTTTCTTT. Translating it yields CASSPRTGDTEAFF.

The V call is TRBV5-1, the J call TRBJ2-7, with D perhaps matching TRBD2 (5 bases). CDR1 and CDR2 (germline): SGHRS, YFSETQ. The CDR3 runs to 14 residues. V was trimmed by 1 base and J by 7 bases, leaving 15 bases between them. The CDR3 region is CASSLSQASGEQYV. Here the CDR3 DNA reads TGCGCCAGCAGCTTGAGCCAGGCCTCGGGGGAGCAGTACGTC.

The chain combines TRBV4-1 with TRBJ2-3, with 8 bases identical to TRBD2. Trimming removed 0 bases from V and 4 bases from J; junction bases left unmatched: 9. This CDR3 is 17 amino acids long. The germline V gene encodes CDR1 MGHRA and CDR2 YSYEKL. The CDR3 protein is CASSQDRATSASDTQYF. The CDR3 bases are TGCGCCAGCAGCCAAGATCGGGCGACTAGCGCGTCAGATACGCAGTATTTT.

This rearrangement joins TRBV9 to TRBJ2-2; 7 bases match TRBD2. Germline assignment: CDR1 SGDLS and CDR2 YYNGEE. Losses at the gene ends were 5 bases for V and 6 bases for J; bases not matched to a gene: 7. This CDR3 comprises 14 residues. CDR3 DNA: TGTGCCAGCAGAATGGACGGGAGGTCCGGGGAGCTGTTTTTT. Translated: CASRMDGRSGELFF. Full variable domain (outside the CDR3, taken from reference TRBV9 and TRBJ2-2): DSGVTQTPKHLITATGQRVTLRCSPRSGDLSVYWYQQSLDQGLQFLIQYYNGEERAKGNILERFSAQQFPDLHSELNLSSLELGDSALYFCASRMDGRSGELFFGEGSRLTVL.

This chain links TRBV12-3 or TRBV12-4 with TRBJ1-2; no definite D call. The CDR3 is made up of 13 amino acids. V was shortened by 6 bases and J by 0 bases, with 8 bases between the two germline ends. The CDR3 DNA reads TGTGCCAGCAGCCGGACTGCTAACTATGGCTACACCTTC. It specifies CASSRTANYGYTF.

The chain couples TRBV20-1 to TRBJ2-3; TRBD2 matches at 10 bases. The CDR3 covers 16 residues. J lost 2 bases, V lost 3 bases, and 8 bases had no gene match. Germline V gene lookup returns CDR1 DFQATT and CDR2 SNEGSKA (reference sequence). This CDR3 reads CSASGASGGVTDTQYF. In DNA form, the CDR3 reads TGCAGTGCTAGTGGGGCTAGCGGGGGAGTCACAGATACGCAGTATTTT.

V gene TRBV5-6 combines with J gene TRBJ1-1; unclear D gene. Deletions cut 4 bases from V and 1 base from J, with 8 bases between. Germline lookup yields CDR1 SGHDT and CDR2 YYEEEE. The CDR3 has 13 amino acids. For the CDR3, the DNA is TGTGCCAGCAGCCCCCTCGGGAACACTGAAGCTTTCTTT. This codes for CASSPLGNTEAFF.

The V call is TRBV3-1 (or the pseudogene TRBV3-2), the J call TRBJ2-7, with 8 bases that match TRBD1. V gave up 1 base and J gave up 4 bases; unmatched junction bases: 15. CDR1 and CDR2 from the germline V gene are LGHDT and YNNKEL (reference sequence). The CDR3 consists of 18 residues. In DNA, the CDR3 is TGTGCCAGCAGCCAAGGGGGAGAGTCGGGACAGGTAGCTTACGAGCAGTACTTC. Its translation: CASSQGGESGQVAYEQYF.

The rearrangement joins TRBV7-2 to TRBJ1-2, with 7 positions matching TRBD1. Losses at the gene ends were 5 bases for V and 2 bases for J; bases not matched to a gene: 8. Germline V gene lookup returns CDR1 SGHTA and CDR2 FQGNSA. CDR3 length equals 15 residues. The CDR3 loop reads CASSGSGGPNYGYTF. The CDR3 DNA is TGTGCCAGCAGCGGGTCAGGGGGTCCCAACTATGGCTACACCTTC.

This clone has a handful of counts. The junction departs from the called germline gene at one end, perhaps through a read error. This chain links TRBV5-1 with TRBJ2-1, with TRBD2 as a possible D gene (6 bases). This CDR3 region has 12 residues. Per germline, CDR1 SGHRS and CDR2 YFSETQ. CDR3 amino acids: CASSLVGGRAVF. The CDR3 DNA reads TGCGCCAGCAGCTTGGTCGGGGGTCGCGCGGTCTTC. The full variable domain, its missing parts supplied by reference TRBV5-1 and TRBJ2-1, is KAGVTQTPRYLIKTRGQQVTLSCSPISGHRSVSWYQQTPGQGLQFLFEYFSETQRNKGNFPGRFSGRQFSNSRSEMNVSTLELGDSALYLCASSLVGGRAVFGPGTRLTVL.

The chain joins TRBV19 to TRBJ1-4, with D hard to call. Germline V gene sequence: CDR1 LNHDA, CDR2 SQIVND (reference sequence). V was trimmed by 6 bases and J by 0 bases, leaving 17 bases between them. The CDR3 spans 17 residues. CDR3 protein: CASRDGEPLATNEKLFF. The CDR3 coding sequence is TGTGCCAGTAGGGACGGGGAGCCGCTTGCAACTAATGAAAAACTGTTTTTT. Based on the CDR3 plus reference TRBV19 and TRBJ1-4, the full variable domain is DGGITQSPKYLFRKEGQNVTLSCEQNLNHDAMYWYRQDPGQGLRLIYYSQIVNDFQKGDIAEGYSVSREKKESFPLTVTSAQKNPTAFYLCASRDGEPLATNEKLFFGSGTQLSVL.

V gene TRBV3-1 (or the pseudogene TRBV3-2) combines with J gene TRBJ2-4; weak D call: TRBD2 (5 bases). V was clipped by 1 base and J by 8 bases, with 15 bases between them. CDR3 length: 15 amino acids. The germline V gene encodes CDR1 LGHDT and CDR2 YNNKEL (reference sequence). CDR3 in DNA: TGTGCCAGCAGCCAAGGATCTAGAGCGGTTGACATTCAGTACTTC. Translated, it gives CASSQGSRAVDIQYF.

The chain links TRBV19 to TRBJ1-6, with 7 nucleotides matching TRBD1. The V gene end was trimmed by 8 bases and the J gene end by 7 bases; junction bases not matched to a gene: 5. The CDR3 consists of 13 residues. CDR1 is LNHDA, CDR2 SQIVND, per germline (reference sequence). CDR3 in amino acids: CASAGQQNSPLHF. The DNA for the CDR3 is TGTGCCAGTGCGGGACAGCAAAATTCACCCCTCCACTTT.

The V call is TRBV9, the J call TRBJ2-7; 9 bases align to TRBD2. CDR3 length: 14 residues. With 3 bases clipped from V and 2 bases from J, the junction kept 3 bases outside the gene matches. From germline, CDR1 is SGDLS and CDR2 YYNGEE. The CDR3 DNA reads as TGTGCCAGCAGCGGGCGACTAGCGGCCTACGAGCAGTACGTC. Residues: CASSGRLAAYEQYV.

V is TRBV4-2 and J is TRBJ2-7, with D perhaps matching TRBD2 (5 bases). The germline CDR1 and CDR2 sequences are LGHNA and YNFKEQ. Trimming shortened V by 1 base and J by 4 bases, and 8 bases separated the two germline ends. This CDR3 spans 13 amino acids. DNA for the CDR3: TGTGCCAGCAGCCAAGTAGGCGGGTACGAGCAGTACGTC. Amino acid sequence: CASSQVGGYEQYV.

A note on this clone: At one end, the junction sequence differs from germline, possibly due to a read error. V is TRBV4-2 and J is TRBJ1-6; the D is unclear. Germline lookup yields CDR1 LGHNA and CDR2 YNFKEQ. The CDR3 is made up of 16 amino acids. DNA of the CDR3: TGTGCCAGCAACCAAGCTGCGGCAGCTAAAAATTCACCCCTCCACTTT. Translating gives CASNQAAAAKNSPLHF.

The chain combines TRBV5-4 with TRBJ2-3, with 11 bases that match TRBD2. The V gene's germline CDR1 is SGHNT and CDR2 YYREEE (reference sequence). The CDR3 is 16 amino acids. The V and J ends lost 2 bases and 1 base, in that order; junction bases with no gene match: 3. The CDR3 region is CASSFRLAGRTDTQYF. Written as DNA, the CDR3 is TGTGCCAGCAGCTTTAGACTAGCGGGACGCACAGATACGCAGTATTTT.

The rearrangement links TRBV7-9 to TRBJ1-6, with D hard to call. The CDR3 has 15 amino acids. Germline V CDR1 and CDR2: SEHNR, FQNEAQ (reference sequence). V lost 3 bases and J lost 5, with 11 bases in between. Here the CDR3 reads CASSFKDSDNSPLHF. The CDR3 coding sequence is TGTGCCAGCAGCTTCAAGGACTCGGATAATTCACCCCTCCACTTT.

Details on this clone: This sample includes further DNA sequences coding for the same CDR3. This rearrangement joins TRBV18 to TRBJ1-5; D might be TRBD1 (5 bases). The CDR3 is 13 amino acids. V lost 2 bases and J lost 4, with 6 bases in between. CDR1 KGHSH and CDR2 LQKENI come from the germline V gene. The CDR3 bases are TGTGCCAGCTCACCAGCAGGGAATCAGCCCCAGCATTTT. It yields the protein CASSPAGNQPQHF.

The chain's CDR3 is CASSPGGGGLNYGYTF. CDR3 coding DNA: TGCGCCAGCAGCCCGGGAGGGGGGGGCCTCAACTATGGCTACACCTTC. The chain joins TRBV5-1 to TRBJ1-2; D perhaps matches TRBD1 (6 bases). The CDR3 extends over 16 amino acids. CDR1 and CDR2 (germline): SGHRS, YFSETQ. V shed 4 bases and J shed 2 bases, with 18 bases lying between them.

This chain joins TRBV27 and TRBJ1-1, with 7 nucleotides matching TRBD1. Germline loops: CDR1 MNHEY, CDR2 SMNVEV (reference sequence). This CDR3 contains 14 residues. The J segment lost 4 bases and the V segment lost 4 bases, leaving 6 bases of the junction unmatched. CDR3 in amino acids: CASSSSAGGTEAFF. DNA for the CDR3: TGTGCCAGCAGTTCCTCGGCAGGGGGCACTGAAGCTTTCTTT.

V gene TRBV29-1 combines with J gene TRBJ2-1; 9 bases are a match to TRBD1. Germline CDR1 and CDR2: SQVTM and ANQGSEA. The CDR3 totals 13 residues. The junction had 6 bases not matched to a gene; V was cut back by 4 bases and J by 8 bases. CDR3 nucleotide sequence: TGCAGCGTTGGACAGGGGGATGTCTATGAGCAGTTCTTC. Its protein is CSVGQGDVYEQFF.